This T cell receptor (beta chain) was recovered during a study of blood T cell repertoires in COVID-19. Study overall: Sites in the United States, Italy and Spain provided acute and convalescent COVID-19 samples. Sources were T cells, B-cell-depleted T cells, or PBMCs; the material itself was cDNA or gDNA.

Original analysis: Reference gene primer amplification gave nucleated cell count estimates. Assay used: immunoSEQ multiplex PCR; TCRdb lists only in-frame clones, some missing. The V and J calls and clone size are taken from that table; D and trimming were inferred from the DNA. The repertoire holds about 61,000 clones, with roughly three quarters as singletons. Germline assignment: CDR1 ENHRY and CDR2 SYGVKD. The V and J ends lost 8 bases and 6 bases respectively, with 10 bases between them. The CDR3 sequence is 12 residues long. The TCR was taken from an older woman with acute or convalescent COVID-19. The chain is built from TRBV10-3 and TRBJ1-4; possibly TRBD1 for D (6 bases). The sequenced sample was peripheral blood. CDR3 loop: CAIGTLDEKLFF. CDR3 in DNA: TGTGCCATCGGGACATTAGATGAAAAACTGTTTTTT.